A selection of T cell receptor beta chains follows, all from one sample in a study of blood T cell repertoires in COVID-19. This table comes from immunoSEQ multiplex PCR, and its TCRdb copy is limited to in-frame clones, with some not included. The sample yields roughly 230,000 clones, approximately 80% seen once. Sequenced input: peripheral blood. All receptors come from a man in his forties with acute or convalescent COVID-19. Both conserved end residues are part of each CDR3. The D gene is left open where the match is weak. Clone size is given for some rows only: seen once, a few or many times, or a class if the clone is expanded.

abundance	d_gene	len	v_gene	j_gene	CDR3aa	CDR3nt
-	-	15	TRBV5-4	TRBJ1-4	CASSPSTRIGEKLFF	TGTGCCAGCAGCCCCTCGACGAGGATCGGGGAAAAACTGTTTTTT
-	TRBD2	15	TRBV7-2	TRBJ2-7	CASSLSGTSGTEQYF	TGTGCCAGCAGCCTTAGCGGGACTAGCGGGACCGAGCAGTACTTC
few	-	11	TRBV10-1	TRBJ2-1	CPLASHNEQFF	TGCCCCTTAGCGAGTCACAATGAGCAGTTCTTC
few	TRBD2	13	TRBV7-7	TRBJ2-1	CASSSLGRNEQFF	TGTGCCAGCAGCTCCCTCGGGAGGAATGAGCAGTTCTTC
-	-	16	TRBV19	TRBJ2-7	CASSIQAVADNHEQYF	TGTGCCAGTAGTATACAGGCGGTAGCGGACAACCACGAGCAGTACTTC
-	TRBD1	16	TRBV24-1	TRBJ2-2	CATSDSGTGLPGELFF	TGTGCCACCAGTGATTCCGGGACAGGGTTACCCGGGGAGCTGTTTTTT
-	-	12	TRBV10-3	TRBJ2-7	CAISDLTPGQYF	TGTGCCATCAGTGATCTGACCCCGGGGCAGTACTTC
-	-	13	TRBV27	TRBJ1-2	CASSLTRSYGYTF	TGTGCCAGCAGTTTAACTCGTTCTTATGGCTACACCTTC
-	TRBD1	15	TRBV2	TRBJ1-2	CASSEEGTGVGGYTF	TGTGCCAGCAGTGAAGAGGGAACAGGGGTCGGCGGCTACACCTTC
once	-	14	TRBV29-1	TRBJ2-1	CSVEGSDSYNEQFF	TGCAGCGTTGAAGGTAGCGATTCCTACAATGAGCAGTTCTTC
-	TRBD2	15	TRBV19	TRBJ2-1	CASSILADSYNEQFF	TGTGCCAGTAGTATACTAGCGGACTCCTACAATGAGCAGTTCTTC
-	TRBD1	14	TRBV2	TRBJ1-2	CASGGTAVNYGYTF	TGTGCCAGCGGGGGGACAGCAGTAAACTATGGCTACACCTTC
-	-	16	TRBV6-8	TRBJ1-2	CASATPQRSANYGYTF	TGTGCCAGCGCAACGCCCCAGAGGAGTGCTAACTATGGCTACACCTTC
-	-	13	TRBV27	TRBJ1-4	CASSLGDSRGLFF	TGTGCCAGCAGTTTGGGCGACTCCAGGGGACTGTTTTTT
-	TRBD1	14	TRBV10-3	TRBJ1-2	CAIKDLGDRGDYTF	TGTGCCATCAAAGATTTGGGAGACAGGGGGGACTACACCTTC
-	-	12	TRBV5-6	TRBJ2-6	CASSFSANVLTF	TGTGCCAGCAGCTTCTCCGCCAACGTCCTGACTTTC
-	TRBD1	13	TRBV12-3/TRBV12-4	TRBJ2-5	CASRSTGGETQYF	TGTGCCAGCAGGTCGACAGGGGGCGAGACCCAGTACTTC
-	TRBD1	16	TRBV18	TRBJ2-7	CASSLTGTGGIYEQYF	TGTGCCAGCTCACTCACCGGGACAGGGGGAATCTACGAGCAGTACTTC
-	TRBD1	16	TRBV7-8	TRBJ1-3	CASSLSTGGPGNTIYF	TGTGCCAGCAGCTTGAGCACAGGGGGCCCTGGAAACACCATATATTTT
few	-	12	TRBV5-4	TRBJ1-1	CASSKSNTEAFF	TGTGCCAGCAGCAAAAGCAACACTGAAGCTTTCTTT
-	-	12	TRBV29-1	TRBJ2-1	CSAERGRNEQFF	TGCAGCGCCGAAAGAGGGCGGAATGAGCAGTTCTTC
-	TRBD1	12	TRBV3-1/TRBV3-2	TRBJ1-1	CASSSRDREPFF	TGTGCCAGCAGCAGCCGGGACAGGGAACCTTTCTTT
-	-	15	TRBV13	TRBJ1-2	CASSLAPGHFYGYTF	TGTGCCAGCAGCTTAGCTCCGGGACACTTCTATGGCTACACCTTC
-	-	17	TRBV2	TRBJ1-5	CASSYTFQGGGNQPQHF	TGTGCCAGCAGTTACACGTTCCAGGGAGGAGGCAATCAGCCCCAGCATTTT
-	TRBD1	17	TRBV9	TRBJ2-2	CASSADGGTGSTGELFF	TGTGCCAGCAGCGCAGATGGGGGGACAGGGTCCACCGGGGAGCTGTTTTTT
few	TRBD1	14	TRBV6-5	TRBJ1-2	CASSYGGQVFGYTF	TGTGCCAGCAGTTACGGGGGACAGGTCTTCGGCTACACCTTC
-	TRBD1	13	TRBV19	TRBJ1-2	CASTQGQSYGYTF	TGTGCCAGTACTCAGGGACAGTCCTATGGCTACACCTTC
-	TRBD1	17	TRBV7-3	TRBJ2-3	CASSLRSGTGSVDTQYF	TGTGCCAGCAGCTTAAGGTCCGGGACAGGGTCCGTAGATACGCAGTATTTT
few	-	14	TRBV5-6	TRBJ1-4	CASSLVAVNEKLFF	TGTGCCAGCAGCTTGGTTGCGGTGAATGAAAAACTGTTTTTT
few	TRBD2	15	TRBV6-2/TRBV6-3	TRBJ2-5	CASSGGLAGVETQYF	TGTGCCAGCAGTGGCGGACTAGCGGGAGTGGAGACCCAGTACTTC
-	-	14	TRBV28	TRBJ1-1	CASSLEPEDTEAFF	TGTGCCAGCAGTTTGGAACCCGAGGACACTGAAGCTTTCTTT
-	-	15	TRBV30	TRBJ1-5	CAWGPVGGGNQPQHF	TGTGCCTGGGGCCCGGTGGGCGGAGGGAATCAGCCCCAGCATTTT
-	TRBD1	16	TRBV7-9	TRBJ2-7	CASSPPGTGIPYEQYF	TGTGCCAGCAGCCCCCCCGGGACAGGGATTCCCTACGAGCAGTACTTC
-	TRBD2	14	TRBV28	TRBJ2-5	CASSRGGNQETQYF	TGTGCCAGCAGCCGGGGGGGGAACCAAGAGACCCAGTACTTC